This T cell receptor (beta chain) came from a study of beta chain features in type 1 diabetes. The length of the CDR3 is 15 residues. The germline gives CDR1 LGHNA, CDR2 YNFKEQ. V gave up 0 bases and J gave up 5 bases, with 14 bases separating them. This clone has just a few counts. As every portion of the isolated RNA was reverse transcribed, the sequencing read expressed TCRB transcripts. Assay used: immunoSEQ multiplex PCR; TCRdb lists only in-frame clones, some missing. The data hold roughly 450,000 clones, with roughly 10% observed a single time. Material for sequencing was naive CD4+ T cells from blood. The origin of this receptor is a woman between 18 and 29 years old in good health. This chain joins TRBV4-2 and TRBJ2-7; D assignment may be TRBD1 or TRBD2 (5 bases each). The CDR3, as DNA: TGTGCCAGCAGCCAAGAGAAAAGGGGACGCAACGAGCAGTACGTC. This sequence encodes CASSQEKRGRNEQYV.